This record concerns one T cell receptor (beta chain) sequence. Its antigen is not known. The sample originates from a study of cytomegalovirus exposure and HLA in healthy donors. It was with 60 Vbeta and 13 Jbeta primers that the PCR ran. Generated by immunoSEQ multiplex PCR, the TCRdb table keeps only in-frame clones and is missing some. The sample's table shows over 150,000 clones. CDR1 is SEHNR, CDR2 FQNEAQ, per germline (reference sequence). V trimming: 3 bases; J trimming: 5 bases; junction bases outside the gene matches: 6. The length of the CDR3 is 14 residues. The study's findings and limits: It was only CMV serostatus that was available as immune exposure information. TCR beta sequences reportedly predicted the HLA-A and HLA-B alleles of most subjects accurately. Across all donors, roughly uniform sequencing depth was an assumption of the presence/absence analyses.

Material: PBMCs. V and J are TRBV7-9 and TRBJ1-1, with 7 nucleotides matching TRBD1. The source of this sequence is a boy younger than 18 in good health and CMV-seronegative. Here the CDR3 DNA reads TGTGCCAGCAGCTTGGAGGTGACAGGGACTGAAGCTTTCTTT. Amino acid sequence: CASSLEVTGTEAFF.